This T cell receptor (beta chain) was recorded in a study of T-cell reconstitution after alpha-beta-depleted transplantation in children. The CDR3 has 15 amino acids. Germline CDR1 reads SNHLY; CDR2 reads FYNNEI. The V gene end was trimmed by 7 bases and the J gene end by 4 bases; junction bases not matched to a gene: 10. This clonotype was seen repeatedly, ten times or more. Its target is unknown. Unique molecular identifiers were used to barcode this TCRbeta library. TCRdb used MiXCR to reprocess the PCR reads, holding one entry per CDR3 protein. The table records hundreds of thousands of distinct CDR3 sequences, roughly a tenth of them present only once. The study's findings and limits: Some patients showed high day-60 TCRbeta diversity, which derived from surviving recipient T cells and thymic progenitors. T-cell counts and diversity were attributed mostly to newly produced T cells one year after transplant. There were reportedly several hundred expanded graft clones from which alpha-beta T cells came about two months after transplant.

The chain combines TRBV2 with TRBJ2-7; TRBD2 agrees at 10 bases. The clonotype comes from a child under 10 years old with inherited bone marrow failure, due to receive a stem cell transplant. This material consisted of PBMCs, taken before TCRalphabeta/CD19-depleted stem cell transplant. The CDR3 DNA is TGTGCCAGCACTTTGGGGGCTAGCGGGAGTTACGAGCAGTACTTC. Protein product: CASTLGASGSYEQYF.